One and the same sample provided the 14 T cell receptor beta chains below, sequenced in a study of blood T cell repertoires in COVID-19. The repertoire was sequenced with immunoSEQ multiplex PCR; TCRdb's copy has only in-frame clones and lacks some. The data show about 86,000 clones, with roughly 86% seen just once and 0.95% to 1.5% held by the top ten. The sequencing input was peripheral blood. Every receptor here comes from a woman aged 80 or over with acute or convalescent COVID-19.

The chain links TRBV5-6 to TRBJ2-7, with a weak D call TRBD1 (6 bases). This CDR3 has 15 amino acids. Germline-derived CDR1 and CDR2 are SGHDT and YYEEEE. With 5 bases removed from V and 5 bases from J, the gap between germline ends came to 20 bases. The CDR3 DNA is TGTGCCAGCAGATTTACAGGGAAAGAGGCTAACGAGCAGTACTTC. Amino acid sequence: CASRFTGKEANEQYF. Based on the CDR3 plus reference TRBV5-6 and TRBJ2-7, the full variable domain is DAGVTQSPTHLIKTRGQQVTLRCSPKSGHDTVSWYQQALGQGPQFIFQYYEEEERQRGNFPDRFSGHQFPNYSSELNVNALLLGDSALYLCASRFTGKEANEQYFGPGTRLTVT.

The rearrangement uses TRBV29-1 and TRBJ2-7; 8 nucleotides match TRBD2. J lost 1 base, V lost 2 bases, and 7 bases had no gene match. This CDR3 has 15 residues. The germline gives CDR1 SQVTM, CDR2 ANQGSEA. CDR3 sequence reads: CSVESKGLVSYEQYF. In DNA form, the CDR3 reads TGCAGCGTTGAATCTAAGGGACTAGTTTCCTACGAGCAGTACTTC.

The gene calls are TRBV9 and TRBJ2-1; 9 bases are a match to TRBD2. V shed 5 bases, J shed 7 bases, and the junction held 10 bases outside the gene matches. Per the germline V gene, CDR1 is SGDLS and CDR2 is YYNGEE. The CDR3 consists of 15 residues. CDR3 DNA sequence: TGTGCCAGCAGTCCTAGCGGGATAGAACGGAATGAGCAGTTCTTC. Its protein is CASSPSGIERNEQFF.

The CDR3 loop reads CASSTEGSYTEAFF. DNA of the CDR3: TGTGCCAGCAGTACCGAAGGGAGTTACACTGAAGCTTTCTTT. The chain recombines TRBV6-5 with TRBJ1-1, with no clear D. Trimming took 5 bases from V and 3 from J, leaving 13 bases between them. The CDR3 consists of 14 residues. Germline CDR1 reads MNHEY; CDR2 reads SVGAGI.

The chain joins TRBV3-1 (or the pseudogene TRBV3-2) to TRBJ2-7; D is unresolved. V shed 0 bases and J shed 2 bases, with 14 bases lying between them. The CDR3 length is 16 residues. Germline-derived CDR1 and CDR2 are LGHDT and YNNKEL (reference sequence). CDR3 nucleotides: TGTGCCAGCAGCCAAGACGTCCCCTCGGTCCCCTACGAGCAGTACTTC. This codes for CASSQDVPSVPYEQYF.

CDR3 sequence reads: CSVAGDKGRSGYTF. The CDR3 nucleotides read TGCAGCGTTGCTGGGGACAAAGGGCGAAGTGGCTACACCTTC. The genes are TRBV29-1 and TRBJ1-2; weak D call: TRBD1 (6 bases). Germline CDR1 and CDR2: SQVTM and ANQGSEA. V was cut by 4 bases and J by 7 bases, with 19 bases left in between. CDR3 length: 14 amino acids.

The rearrangement uses TRBV12-3 or TRBV12-4 and TRBJ1-1; D is unclear. V was trimmed by 6 bases and J by 5 bases, leaving 13 bases between them. The CDR3 is 13 amino acids. CDR3 loop: CASRGAVYTEAFF. CDR3 in DNA: TGTGCCAGCAGAGGAGCTGTGTATACTGAAGCTTTCTTT.

V gene TRBV5-1 combines with J gene TRBJ2-5; 8 nucleotides agree with TRBD1. CDR3 size: 13 residues. After removal of 6 bases from V and 5 bases from J, the junction contained 6 bases not matched to a gene. In germline, CDR1 is SGHRS, CDR2 YFSETQ. The CDR3 sequence: CASNSGGGETQYF. The DNA for the CDR3 is TGCGCCAGCAACTCAGGGGGCGGGGAGACCCAGTACTTC.

The chain employs TRBV7-7 and TRBJ2-1; D gene ambiguous. V was trimmed by 0 bases and J by 8 bases, leaving 8 bases between them. The CDR3 runs to 13 residues. CDR1 is SSHAT, CDR2 FNYEAQ, per germline (reference sequence). The CDR3 sequence is CASSLAPRDEQFF. DNA for the CDR3: TGTGCCAGCAGCTTAGCTCCCCGGGATGAGCAGTTCTTC. Filled out from reference TRBV7-7 and TRBJ2-1, the complete variable domain reads GAGVSQSPRYKVTKRGQDVTLRCDPISSHATLYWYQQALGQGPEFLTYFNYEAQPDKSGLPSDRFSAERPEGSISTLTIQRTEQRDSAMYRCASSLAPRDEQFFGPGTRLTVL.

This clone was seen only once. The rearrangement uses TRBV27 and TRBJ1-6, with TRBD1 matching over 10 bases. The trim removed 8 bases at V and 8 bases at J, leaving 6 bases unmatched. The CDR3 is 14 amino acids. Germline-derived CDR1 and CDR2 are MNHEY and SMNVEV (reference sequence). The CDR3 reads CASRQGTGDSPLHF. The CDR3 region has the DNA TGTGCCAGCCGACAAGGGACAGGGGATTCACCCCTCCACTTT.

The genes are TRBV5-1 and TRBJ1-3, with D possibly being TRBD1 (5 bases). V was shortened by 5 bases and J by 0 bases, with 18 bases between the two germline ends. This CDR3 is built from 17 residues. Per the germline V gene, CDR1 is SGHRS and CDR2 is YFSETQ. The CDR3 loop is CASSYAGGISSGNTIYF. CDR3 DNA sequence: TGCGCCAGCAGTTATGCGGGGGGTATTAGCTCTGGAAACACCATATATTTT.

The rearrangement links TRBV7-9 to TRBJ1-4; perhaps TRBD1 as D (5 bases). CDR3 size: 14 residues. The V gene lost 3 bases and the J gene lost 8 bases, with 13 bases spanning the gap. Per the germline V gene, CDR1 is SEHNR and CDR2 is FQNEAQ (reference sequence). In nucleotides, the CDR3 is TGTGCCAGCAGCTTCCAGGGTACTTCGGAAAAACTGTTTTTT. Its protein product is CASSFQGTSEKLFF. The full variable domain, in which reference TRBV7-9 and TRBJ1-4 provide the parts outside the CDR3, is DTGVSQNPRHKITKRGQNVTFRCDPISEHNRLYWYRQTLGQGPEFLTYFQNEAQLEKSRLLSDRFSAERPKGSFSTLEIQRTEQGDSAMYLCASSFQGTSEKLFFGSGTQLSVL.

The CDR3 nucleotides read TGCAGTGCTAGTTCGGGGTCTCACGACTATGGCTACACCTTC. Translation gives CSASSGSHDYGYTF. The chain has TRBV20-1 and TRBJ1-2; D uncertain. Trimming cost V 3 bases and J 3 bases, with 14 bases left between them. The CDR3 contains 14 residues. CDR1 DFQATT and CDR2 SNEGSKA come from the germline V gene (reference sequence).

This clone was recorded only once. J is TRBJ1-1 and V is TRBV15, with 8 bases fitting TRBD1. The germline V gene encodes CDR1 LNHNV and CDR2 YYDKDF (reference sequence). V trimming: 2 bases; J trimming: 6 bases; junction bases outside the gene matches: 8. The CDR3 extends over 15 amino acids. CDR3 DNA sequence: TGTGCCACCAGCAGAACCCGAGACAGGGGCCCTGAAGCTTTCTTT. It translates to CATSRTRDRGPEAFF.